This entry concerns a single T cell receptor (beta chain). The antigen is undetermined. The assay was immunoSEQ multiplex PCR, and TCRdb's table has in-frame clones only and misses some. Among about 680,000 clones, roughly 90% were seen once, and the ten largest hold about 1.5%. The treatment was: roughly 19 received Ad26.COV2.S at low or high dose, single or two shots; roughly five received placebo; per-sample allocation not given. On day 63 after the first injection, vaccine and placebo recipients gave samples. Wuhan-strain spike was delivered by a replication-incompetent Ad26 vector. These data are taken from a study of Ad26.COV2.S vaccination and SARS-CoV-2 variants. Overall study: Dosing was one shot or two shots 56 days apart.

General study points: Relative to placebo recipients, vaccine recipients exhibited elevated spike-specific TCR breadth. Vaccine and placebo recipients had comparable breadth of non-spike TCRs.

The clonotype was recovered from a person between 18 and 59 years old who received the Ad26.COV2.S COVID-19 vaccine or a placebo. This sample comprised peripheral blood, obtained in a trial of Ad26.COV2.S vaccine versus placebo.

CDR3 protein: CASSPNPGRTQETQYF. In DNA form, the CDR3 reads TGCGCCAGCAGCCCCAATCCGGGACGGACCCAAGAGACCCAGTACTTC. The chain carries TRBV4-3 and TRBJ2-5; D assignment may be TRBD1 or TRBD2 (5 bases each). The length of the CDR3 is 16 residues. Between the trimmed V and J ends, which lost 4 bases and 1 base, there was a span of 16 bases. The germline gives CDR1 LGHNA, CDR2 YSLEER.